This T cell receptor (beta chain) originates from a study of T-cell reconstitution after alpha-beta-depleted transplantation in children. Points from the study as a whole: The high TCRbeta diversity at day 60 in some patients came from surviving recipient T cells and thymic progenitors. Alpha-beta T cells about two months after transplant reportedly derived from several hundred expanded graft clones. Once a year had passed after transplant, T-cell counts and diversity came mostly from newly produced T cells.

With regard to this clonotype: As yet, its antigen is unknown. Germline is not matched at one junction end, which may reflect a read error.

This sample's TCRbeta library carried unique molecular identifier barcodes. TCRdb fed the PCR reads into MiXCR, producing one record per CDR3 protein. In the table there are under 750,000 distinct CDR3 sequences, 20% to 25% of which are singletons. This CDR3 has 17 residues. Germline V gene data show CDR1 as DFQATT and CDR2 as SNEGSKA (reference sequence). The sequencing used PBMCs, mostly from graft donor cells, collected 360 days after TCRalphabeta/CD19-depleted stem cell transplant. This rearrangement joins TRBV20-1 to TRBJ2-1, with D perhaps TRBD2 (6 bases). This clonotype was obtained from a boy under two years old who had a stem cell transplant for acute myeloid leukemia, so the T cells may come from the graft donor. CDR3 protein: CCALGSGLGLARNEQFF. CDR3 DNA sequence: TGCTGTGCCTTGGGTAGTGGACTTGGGCTAGCGCGCAATGAGCAGTTCTTC.